The clone carrying this T cell receptor (beta chain) was observed many times. What it binds is not known. The sample originates from a study of Ad26.COV2.S vaccination and SARS-CoV-2 variants. Study as a whole: Enrolled in COV1001, the donor was in the Ad26.COV2.S trial arm, which received the vaccine. Ad26.COV2.S shots went into the muscle once or twice, 56 days apart. Study-level points and caveats: For non-spike TCRs, breadth in vaccine recipients resembled that in placebo recipients.

The CDR3 has 14 amino acids. Germline CDR1 is LNHDA and CDR2 is SQIVND (reference sequence). The V gene lost 4 bases and the J gene lost 1 base, with 10 bases spanning the gap. TCRdb's table, derived via immunoSEQ multiplex PCR, lists solely in-frame clones and lacks some. The sample has fewer than 300,000 clones; 70% to 90% are singletons. Stated treatment: some 19 received Ad26.COV2.S at low or high dose, single or two shots; 5 received placebo; per-sample allocation not given. Day 63 following the first vaccine or placebo injection was when the samples were taken. It was Wuhan-strain SARS-CoV-2 spike that the Ad26 vaccine vector expressed.

This chain links TRBV19 with TRBJ1-2; weak D call: TRBD1 (5 bases). Here the sequenced sample was peripheral blood, taken in a trial of Ad26.COV2.S vaccine versus placebo. This receptor was identified in a person aged 18-65 years who received the Ad26.COV2.S COVID-19 vaccine or a placebo. The CDR3 region is CASSSARVNYGYTF. In DNA, the CDR3 is TGTGCCAGTAGTAGTGCCAGGGTTAACTATGGCTACACCTTC.